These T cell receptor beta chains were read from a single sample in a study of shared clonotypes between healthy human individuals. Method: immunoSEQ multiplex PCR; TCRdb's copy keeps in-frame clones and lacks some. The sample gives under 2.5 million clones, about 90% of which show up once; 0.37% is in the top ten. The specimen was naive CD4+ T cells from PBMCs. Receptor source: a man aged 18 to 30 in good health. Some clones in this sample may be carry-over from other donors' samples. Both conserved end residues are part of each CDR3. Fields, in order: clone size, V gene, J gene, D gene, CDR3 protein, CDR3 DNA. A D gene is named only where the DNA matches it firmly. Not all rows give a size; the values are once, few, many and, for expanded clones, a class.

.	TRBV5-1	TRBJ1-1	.	CASSPGSGGTEAFF	TGCGCCAGCAGCCCAGGGTCGGGGGGCACTGAAGCTTTCTTT
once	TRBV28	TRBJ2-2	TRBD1	CASSSPGQGKATGELFF	TGTGCCAGCAGTTCCCCGGGACAGGGTAAAGCCACCGGGGAGCTGTTTTTT
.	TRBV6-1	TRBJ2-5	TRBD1	CASSTRDRGRVTQYF	TGTGCCAGCAGCACCCGGGACAGGGGGCGAGTGACCCAGTACTTC
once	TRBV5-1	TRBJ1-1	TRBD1	CASSFTGGSQYTEAFF	TGCGCCAGCAGCTTTACAGGGGGCAGTCAGTACACTGAAGCTTTCTTT
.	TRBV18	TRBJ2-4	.	CASSVLGKNIQYF	TGTGCCAGCTCAGTCCTGGGGAAAAACATTCAGTACTTC
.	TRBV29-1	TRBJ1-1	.	CSVVFFSEAFF	TGCAGCGTTGTATTTTTTTCTGAAGCTTTCTTT
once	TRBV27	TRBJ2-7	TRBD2	CASSFSSGRRYEQYF	TGTGCCAGCAGTTTTTCTAGCGGGAGGCGCTACGAGCAGTACTTC
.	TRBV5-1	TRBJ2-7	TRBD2	CASSLGLAGGEIYYEQYF	TGCGCCAGCAGCTTGGGACTAGCGGGAGGGGAAATATACTACGAGCAGTACTTC
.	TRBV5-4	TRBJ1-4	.	CASSFQGGNSEKLFF	TGTGCCAGCAGCTTTCAAGGGGGGAACAGTGAAAAACTGTTTTTT
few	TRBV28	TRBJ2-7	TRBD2	CASLTSGGSYEQYF	TGTGCCAGCTTAACTAGCGGGGGATCCTACGAGCAGTACTTC
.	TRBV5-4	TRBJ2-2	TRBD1	CASSPGTGGPTGELFF	TGTGCCAGCAGCCCCGGGACAGGGGGTCCCACCGGGGAGCTGTTTTTT
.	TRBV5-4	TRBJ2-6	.	CASSNRGRHSGANVLTF	TGTGCCAGCAGCAACCGGGGGCGGCACTCTGGGGCCAACGTCCTGACTTTC
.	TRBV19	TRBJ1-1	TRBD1	CASHETGGLDTEAFF	TGTGCCAGTCACGAGACAGGGGGTTTGGACACTGAAGCTTTCTTT
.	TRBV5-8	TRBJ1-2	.	CASSLGSRNYGYTF	TGTGCCAGCAGCTTGGGGTCCAGGAACTATGGCTACACCTTC
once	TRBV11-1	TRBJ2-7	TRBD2	CASSLGTSGTYEQYF	TGTGCCAGCAGCTTAGGGACTAGCGGGACCTACGAGCAGTACTTC
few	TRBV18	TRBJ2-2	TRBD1	CASSPRQGTGELFF	TGTGCCAGCTCACCCCGACAGGGGACCGGGGAGCTGTTTTTT
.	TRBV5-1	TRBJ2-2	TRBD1	CASSAGTGNTGELFF	TGCGCCAGCAGCGCCGGGACAGGTAACACCGGGGAGCTGTTTTTT
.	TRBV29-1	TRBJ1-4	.	CSVEGVANEKLFF	TGCAGCGTTGAAGGAGTTGCTAATGAAAAACTGTTTTTT
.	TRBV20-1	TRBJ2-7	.	CSARSSYEQYF	TGCAGTGCTAGATCGAGCTACGAGCAGTACTTC
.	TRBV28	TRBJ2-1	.	CASSSDGRWSSYNEQFF	TGTGCCAGCAGTTCAGACGGACGGTGGAGCTCCTACAATGAGCAGTTCTTC
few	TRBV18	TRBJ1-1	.	CASSAALSGNTEAFF	TGTGCCAGCTCGGCGGCGCTTTCGGGGAACACTGAAGCTTTCTTT
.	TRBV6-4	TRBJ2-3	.	CASSTTSTDTQYF	TGTGCCAGCAGTACCACTAGCACAGATACGCAGTATTTT
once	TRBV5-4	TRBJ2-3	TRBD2	CASSSGTSGRADHDTQYF	TGTGCCAGCAGCTCCGGGACTAGCGGGAGGGCCGATCACGATACGCAGTATTTT
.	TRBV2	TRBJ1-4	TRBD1	CASSWGQSRSGEKLFF	TGTGCCAGCAGTTGGGGACAGTCACGGTCGGGGGAAAAACTGTTTTTT
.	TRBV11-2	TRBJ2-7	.	CASSLAGRLPGAYEQYF	TGTGCCAGCAGCTTAGCCGGGCGGCTCCCCGGCGCTTACGAGCAGTACTTC
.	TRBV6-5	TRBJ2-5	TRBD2	CASASGTETQYF	TGTGCCAGCGCCAGCGGGACAGAGACCCAGTACTTC
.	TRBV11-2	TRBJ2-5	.	CASSSGPGLGETQYF	TGTGCCAGCAGCTCGGGACCCGGATTAGGGGAGACCCAGTACTTC
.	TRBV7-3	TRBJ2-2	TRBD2	CASTRPQRGDTGELFF	TGTGCCAGCACCCGCCCCCAGCGGGGGGACACCGGGGAGCTGTTTTTT
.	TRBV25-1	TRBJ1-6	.	CASSSINSPLHF	TGTGCCAGCAGTTCCATTAATTCACCCCTCCACTTT
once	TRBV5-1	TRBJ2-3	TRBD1	CASSLAGDRETDTQYF	TGCGCCAGCAGCTTGGCGGGGGACAGGGAGACAGATACGCAGTATTTT
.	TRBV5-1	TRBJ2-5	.	CASSRDERRETQYF	TGCGCCAGCAGCCGGGACGAGAGACGGGAGACCCAGTACTTC
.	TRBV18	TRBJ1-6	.	CASSPPRSYNSPLHF	TGTGCCAGCTCACCACCCCGCTCCTATAATTCACCCCTCCACTTT
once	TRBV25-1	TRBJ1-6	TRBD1	CATGTEPNSPLHF	TGTGCCACCGGGACAGAGCCTAATTCACCCCTCCACTTT
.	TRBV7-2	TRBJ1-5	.	CASSDDLSSYQPQHF	TGTGCCAGCAGCGACGACTTGTCGAGCTATCAGCCCCAGCATTTT
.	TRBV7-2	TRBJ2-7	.	CASSLVSQDEQYF	TGTGCCAGCAGCTTAGTTTCCCAGGACGAGCAGTACTTC
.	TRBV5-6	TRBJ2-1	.	CASSLYGSYYNEQFF	TGTGCCAGCAGCTTGTACGGGAGTTACTACAATGAGCAGTTCTTC
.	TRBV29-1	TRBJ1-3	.	CSALNVSLWTGNTIYF	TGCAGCGCCCTAAATGTGAGCCTGTGGACGGGAAACACCATATATTTT
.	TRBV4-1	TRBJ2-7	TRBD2	CASSRLFSSSGYEQYF	TGCGCCAGCAGCCGATTGTTCAGTTCTAGCGGCTACGAGCAGTACTTC
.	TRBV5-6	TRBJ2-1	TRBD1	CASSLEQGAGNEQFF	TGTGCCAGCAGCTTGGAACAGGGGGCAGGGAATGAGCAGTTCTTC
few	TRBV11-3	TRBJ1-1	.	CASSPGGARTEAFF	TGTGCCAGCAGCCCCGGGGGGGCCCGGACTGAAGCTTTCTTT
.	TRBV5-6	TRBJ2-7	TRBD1	CASSSQDRGLPYEQYF	TGTGCCAGCAGCTCACAGGACAGGGGGCTACCCTACGAGCAGTACTTC
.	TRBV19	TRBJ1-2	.	CASRLTGTPSYGYTF	TGTGCCAGTAGGCTGACAGGCACCCCCTCCTATGGCTACACCTTC
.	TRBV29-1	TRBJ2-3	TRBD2	CSVAPLAGGSTDTQYF	TGCAGCGTTGCCCCCTTAGCGGGAGGGAGCACAGATACGCAGTATTTT
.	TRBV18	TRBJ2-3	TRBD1	CASSPWTGGNADTQYF	TGTGCCAGCTCACCCTGGACAGGGGGCAATGCGGATACGCAGTATTTT
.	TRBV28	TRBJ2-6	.	CASSTQGAGANVLTF	TGTGCCAGCAGTACACAGGGTGCTGGGGCCAACGTCCTGACTTTC
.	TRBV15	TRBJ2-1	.	CATSRDQARVLHEQFF	TGTGCCACCAGCAGAGATCAGGCCCGTGTTTTACATGAGCAGTTCTTC
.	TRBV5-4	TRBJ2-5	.	CASSSRSSAQETQYF	TGTGCCAGCAGCTCTCGTTCCTCGGCACAAGAGACCCAGTACTTC
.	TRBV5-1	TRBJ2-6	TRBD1	CASSLTGGLNVLTF	TGCGCCAGCAGCTTGACAGGGGGGTTAAACGTCCTGACTTTC
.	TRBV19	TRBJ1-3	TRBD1	CASSTDRGGGNTIYF	TGTGCCAGTAGTACCGACAGGGGCGGAGGAAACACCATATATTTT
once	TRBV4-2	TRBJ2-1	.	CASSRGQHNEQFF	TGTGCCAGCAGCCGAGGACAGCACAATGAGCAGTTCTTC